This T cell receptor (beta chain) was identified during a study of blood T cell repertoires in COVID-19. Study at large: Specimens from acute and convalescent COVID-19 originated in the United States, Italy and Spain.

Comment on this clone: Additional DNA sequences in this sample encode the identical CDR3.

The repertoire was sequenced with immunoSEQ multiplex PCR; TCRdb's copy has only in-frame clones and lacks some. The sample has more than 300,000 clones, about 88% seen once. Living in 24 US areas, the participants were between 18 and 89 years of age. Looked up from germline, CDR1 is LGHNA and CDR2 is YNFKEQ. The V and J ends lost 0 bases and 3 bases respectively, with 8 bases between them. The CDR3 loop spans 14 amino acids. This clonotype was obtained from a woman aged 18-30 years who had recovered from COVID-19. The chain joins TRBV4-2 to TRBJ1-1; D perhaps matches TRBD1 (5 bases). The sequenced sample consisted of PBMCs or T cells enriched from blood (not recorded which). The CDR3 sequence is CASSQDQGYTEAFF. CDR3 coding DNA: TGTGCCAGCAGCCAAGATCAGGGATACACTGAAGCTTTCTTT.